The rows below give T cell receptor beta chains drawn from one sample of a study of type 1 and type 2 diabetes patients. TCRdb called the multiplex PCR reads again in MiXCR, with one record for every CDR3 protein. This table has under 300,000 distinct CDR3 sequences, roughly 50% appearing once. The source material was peripheral blood mononuclear cells (PBMCs). All receptors derive from a man younger than 35 with type 2 diabetes. Both conserved end residues are part of each CDR3. D genes are given only for firm matches. A clone size is listed for some rows: how often the clone was seen (once, few, many), or a class if it is expanded.

d_call: -; j_call: TRBJ2-7; clone_size: -; v_call: TRBV6-5; cdr3_nt: TGTGCCAGCAGTTACTCCTGGACTATGGGTGGCGACGAGCAGTACTTC; cdr3_aa: CASSYSWTMGGDEQYF
d_call: -; j_call: TRBJ2-1; clone_size: few; v_call: TRBV6-5; cdr3_nt: TGTGCCAGCACCGCTAGGTCGGGGTCCTCTGAGCAGTTCTTC; cdr3_aa: CASTARSGSSEQFF
d_call: -; j_call: TRBJ1-5; clone_size: few; v_call: TRBV19; cdr3_nt: TGTGCCAGTAGGGCAATCAATCAGCCCCAGCATTTT; cdr3_aa: CASRAINQPQHF
d_call: TRBD2; j_call: TRBJ2-5; clone_size: -; v_call: TRBV7-2; cdr3_nt: TGTGCCAGCAGCCGGGGGGGCACGGAGACCCAGTACTTC; cdr3_aa: CASSRGGTETQYF
d_call: -; j_call: TRBJ1-5; clone_size: -; v_call: TRBV28; cdr3_nt: TGTGCCAGCAGTTTTAAGTCAGGCGTGCAGCCCCAGCATTTT; cdr3_aa: CASSFKSGVQPQHF
d_call: TRBD1; j_call: TRBJ2-5; clone_size: few; v_call: TRBV12-3/TRBV12-4; cdr3_nt: TGTGCCAGCAGGTCCACAGGGGGCCAAGAGACCCAGTACTTC; cdr3_aa: CASRSTGGQETQYF
d_call: -; j_call: TRBJ2-7; clone_size: -; v_call: TRBV28; cdr3_nt: TGTGCCAGCTCGGCGAGGGCTAACTTCGTCCCCTACGAGCAGTACTTC; cdr3_aa: CASSARANFVPYEQYF
d_call: -; j_call: TRBJ1-5; clone_size: -; v_call: TRBV5-1; cdr3_nt: TGCGCCAGCAGCTTGTGGGGAGACAGCAATCAGCCCCAGCATTTT; cdr3_aa: CASSLWGDSNQPQHF
d_call: TRBD2; j_call: TRBJ2-5; clone_size: -; v_call: TRBV6-7; cdr3_nt: TGTGCCAGCAGTTACCGGGCGGGAGCGGGGGGAGAGACCCAGTACTTC; cdr3_aa: CASSYRAGAGGETQYF
d_call: TRBD2; j_call: TRBJ2-2; clone_size: few; v_call: TRBV9; cdr3_nt: TGTGCCAGCAGCGAAACTAGCGGGGCTCTTCCCGGGGAGCTGTTTTTT; cdr3_aa: CASSETSGALPGELFF
d_call: -; j_call: TRBJ2-5; clone_size: few; v_call: TRBV4-1; cdr3_nt: TGCGCCAGCAGCCCTGGGGGGACGCAAGAGACCCAGTACTTC; cdr3_aa: CASSPGGTQETQYF
d_call: TRBD1; j_call: TRBJ2-7; clone_size: many; v_call: TRBV2; cdr3_nt: TGTGCCAGCAGTGATTCCGGGACAGGGCCATACGAGCAGTACTTC; cdr3_aa: CASSDSGTGPYEQYF
d_call: -; j_call: TRBJ2-7; clone_size: many; v_call: TRBV15; cdr3_nt: TGTGCCACCAGCAGGGTGGGGGGGCTAGAGGAGCAGTACTTC; cdr3_aa: CATSRVGGLEEQYF
d_call: -; j_call: TRBJ1-1; clone_size: -; v_call: TRBV6-5; cdr3_nt: TGTGCCAGCAGTTACTCGAAGGTTGGACGGACACTCCCTAGCACTGAAGCTTTCTTT; cdr3_aa: CASSYSKVGRTLPSTEAFF
d_call: -; j_call: TRBJ2-5; clone_size: many; v_call: TRBV25-1; cdr3_nt: TGTGCCAGCAGTGGGGGGGAGACCCAGTACTTC; cdr3_aa: CASSGGETQYF
d_call: -; j_call: TRBJ2-6; clone_size: once; v_call: TRBV11-2; cdr3_nt: TGTGCCAGCAGCTTGGGGGTTATGGGGGCCAACGTCCTGACTTTC; cdr3_aa: CASSLGVMGANVLTF
d_call: TRBD1; j_call: TRBJ1-6; clone_size: -; v_call: TRBV7-2; cdr3_nt: TGTGCCAGCAGCCCGGGACAGGGCTATAATTCACCCCTCCACTTT; cdr3_aa: CASSPGQGYNSPLHF
d_call: -; j_call: TRBJ2-7; clone_size: -; v_call: TRBV20-1; cdr3_nt: TGCAGTGCTACGGACACAACCTACGAGCAGTACTTC; cdr3_aa: CSATDTTYEQYF
d_call: TRBD1; j_call: TRBJ1-1; clone_size: -; v_call: TRBV27; cdr3_nt: TGTGCCAGCAGAGTGTACAGGGGAGCAGACACTGAAGCTTTCTTT; cdr3_aa: CASRVYRGADTEAFF
d_call: -; j_call: TRBJ1-1; clone_size: -; v_call: TRBV10-3; cdr3_nt: TGTGCCATCAGTGAGTCACAGGAGAACACTGAAGCTTTCTTT; cdr3_aa: CAISESQENTEAFF
d_call: TRBD1; j_call: TRBJ1-5; clone_size: few; v_call: TRBV30; cdr3_nt: TGTGCCTGGGGACCCGGGACAGGGAGCCAGCCCCAGCATTTT; cdr3_aa: CAWGPGTGSQPQHF
d_call: -; j_call: TRBJ2-7; clone_size: -; v_call: TRBV20-1; cdr3_nt: TGCAGTGCTAGGGACCTAGTGGAGCAGTACTTC; cdr3_aa: CSARDLVEQYF
d_call: -; j_call: TRBJ2-5; clone_size: -; v_call: TRBV25-1; cdr3_nt: TGTGCCAGCAGCCAAGGCCGGAGGGACGAGACCCAGTACTTC; cdr3_aa: CASSQGRRDETQYF
d_call: -; j_call: TRBJ1-2; clone_size: once; v_call: TRBV2; cdr3_nt: TGTGCCAGCAGTCTTAAGGAGAGTGGACCCTATGGCTACACCTTC; cdr3_aa: CASSLKESGPYGYTF
d_call: -; j_call: TRBJ2-3; clone_size: -; v_call: TRBV12-3/TRBV12-4; cdr3_nt: TGTGCCAGCAGTTACGGGGGTACGCAGTATTTT; cdr3_aa: CASSYGGTQYF
d_call: TRBD1; j_call: TRBJ2-7; clone_size: few; v_call: TRBV30; cdr3_nt: TGTGCCTGGAGCACCGGGACAGGGAGCTACGAGCAGTACTTC; cdr3_aa: CAWSTGTGSYEQYF
d_call: TRBD1; j_call: TRBJ2-7; clone_size: once; v_call: TRBV5-1; cdr3_nt: TGCGCCAGCAGCTTGGCAGGGGGCTTCGACGAGCAGTACTTC; cdr3_aa: CASSLAGGFDEQYF
d_call: -; j_call: TRBJ1-1; clone_size: many; v_call: TRBV13; cdr3_nt: TGTGCCAGCAGCTTAGGCGAAAGGAACACTGAAGCTTTCTTT; cdr3_aa: CASSLGERNTEAFF
d_call: -; j_call: TRBJ2-2; clone_size: -; v_call: TRBV2; cdr3_nt: TGTGCCAGCAGTGAGACCCGACTAGGGGACACCGGGGAGCTGTTTTTT; cdr3_aa: CASSETRLGDTGELFF
d_call: TRBD2; j_call: TRBJ2-5; clone_size: few; v_call: TRBV7-2; cdr3_nt: TGTGCCAGCAGCTTAAGTCTAGCGGGGGGGCGGGAGACCCAGTACTTC; cdr3_aa: CASSLSLAGGRETQYF
d_call: -; j_call: TRBJ1-1; clone_size: few; v_call: TRBV24-1; cdr3_nt: TGTGCCACCAGTGATGCCCGGACACCGAACACTGAAGCTTTCTTT; cdr3_aa: CATSDARTPNTEAFF
d_call: TRBD2; j_call: TRBJ2-7; clone_size: few; v_call: TRBV5-1; cdr3_nt: TGCGCCAGCAGCTTAGCGGGAGGGCGCGTGATGAACGAGCAGTACTTC; cdr3_aa: CASSLAGGRVMNEQYF
d_call: -; j_call: TRBJ2-5; clone_size: few; v_call: TRBV3-1; cdr3_nt: TGTGCCAGCAGCCACCGGACTTATCAAGAGACCCAGTACTTC; cdr3_aa: CASSHRTYQETQYF
d_call: TRBD1; j_call: TRBJ1-2; clone_size: -; v_call: TRBV2; cdr3_nt: TGTGCCAGCAGTGAACAGCGACAGGGGGGTGGCTACACCTTC; cdr3_aa: CASSEQRQGGGYTF
d_call: TRBD1; j_call: TRBJ2-6; clone_size: -; v_call: TRBV6-4; cdr3_nt: TGTGCCACCAGTGATTTTGGGACAGATCACGTCCTGACTTTC; cdr3_aa: CATSDFGTDHVLTF
d_call: TRBD1; j_call: TRBJ1-2; clone_size: few; v_call: TRBV15; cdr3_nt: TGTGCCACCAGCAGGTCAGGGGGCGGAAGCTATGGCTACACCTTC; cdr3_aa: CATSRSGGGSYGYTF
d_call: -; j_call: TRBJ1-2; clone_size: few; v_call: TRBV6-2/TRBV6-3; cdr3_nt: TGTGCCAGCAGGGGACCTAACTATGGCTACACCTTC; cdr3_aa: CASRGPNYGYTF
d_call: -; j_call: TRBJ1-1; clone_size: -; v_call: TRBV5-7; cdr3_nt: TGTGCCAGCAGTCCCGGGAGGGCGGACACTGAAGCTTTCTTT; cdr3_aa: CASSPGRADTEAFF
d_call: -; j_call: TRBJ2-5; clone_size: -; v_call: TRBV20-1; cdr3_nt: TGCAGTGCTCCAAGTACCTACCAAGAGACCCAGTACTTC; cdr3_aa: CSAPSTYQETQYF
d_call: -; j_call: TRBJ1-1; clone_size: few; v_call: TRBV7-8; cdr3_nt: TGTGCCAGCAGCTTAGCCCCAGTGGTTGAAGCTTTCTTT; cdr3_aa: CASSLAPVVEAFF
d_call: -; j_call: TRBJ1-4; clone_size: -; v_call: TRBV10-3; cdr3_nt: TGTGCCATCAGTGGGACATTAGCAACTAATGAAAAACTGTTTTTT; cdr3_aa: CAISGTLATNEKLFF
d_call: -; j_call: TRBJ1-5; clone_size: -; v_call: TRBV20-1; cdr3_nt: TGCAGCGCTGACGGACGCAATCAGCCCCAGCATTTT; cdr3_aa: CSADGRNQPQHF
d_call: TRBD1; j_call: TRBJ2-7; clone_size: -; v_call: TRBV27; cdr3_nt: TGTGCCACCCCAATCTCGACAGGGCCCTACGAGCAGTACTTC; cdr3_aa: CATPISTGPYEQYF
d_call: -; j_call: TRBJ1-4; clone_size: -; v_call: TRBV15; cdr3_nt: TGTGCCACCACCAACAGGGTTTCGGATGAAAGACTGTTTTTT; cdr3_aa: CATTNRVSDERLFF